This is a list of T cell receptor beta chains from one sample in a study of blood T cell repertoires in COVID-19. Profiled with immunoSEQ multiplex PCR; TCRdb holds only in-frame clones, not every one. The sample carries some 150,000 clones, roughly 85% recorded once. The sequencing input was peripheral blood. The receptor source for this set is a woman in her fifties or sixties with COVID-19, enrolled during active disease. The CDR3 runs from the conserved cysteine through the conserved F or W. D genes are given only for firm matches. Rows give clone size only sometimes, using once, few, many, or a class for an expanded clone.

CDR3aa	CDR3nt	d_gene	v_gene	abundance	j_gene
CASSQTSGGAMLDTQYF	TGTGCCAGCAGCCAAACTAGCGGGGGTGCAATGCTGGATACGCAGTATTTT	TRBD2	TRBV3-1/TRBV3-2	-	TRBJ2-3
CASRLESSGGSTDTQYF	TGTGCAAGTCGCTTAGAATCGTCCGGAGGCAGCACAGATACGCAGTATTTT	-	TRBV12-2	-	TRBJ2-3
CASSRGETQYF	TGCGCCAGCTCACGGGGAGAGACCCAGTACTTC	-	TRBV4-1	-	TRBJ2-5
CASSEDWTDGYTF	TGTGCCAGCAGTGAAGATTGGACTGATGGCTACACCTTC	-	TRBV6-1	-	TRBJ1-2
CASSQVAGKVGQPQHF	TGCGCCAGCAGCCAAGTCGCAGGGAAAGTTGGGCAGCCCCAGCATTTT	-	TRBV4-1	-	TRBJ1-5
CASRHTGTGSQPQHF	TGTGCCAGCAGGCACACAGGGACGGGAAGTCAGCCCCAGCATTTT	-	TRBV6-5	-	TRBJ1-5
CAISAGTGLVYGYTF	TGTGCCATCAGTGCCGGTACGGGGTTGGTCTATGGCTACACCTTC	-	TRBV10-3	once	TRBJ1-2
CAIRRGLGEWEQYF	TGTGCCATCAGGCGGGGATTGGGTGAATGGGAGCAGTACTTC	-	TRBV10-3	-	TRBJ2-7
CASSQDRGAGYTF	TGCGCCAGCAGCCAAGATCGGGGGGCTGGCTACACCTTC	-	TRBV4-3	-	TRBJ1-2
CASSVDSGTGPSSYNSPLHF	TGTGCCAGCAGCGTCGACTCCGGGACAGGTCCTAGCTCCTATAATTCACCCCTCCACTTT	TRBD1	TRBV9	-	TRBJ1-6
CASSLGFGRGEKLFF	TGTGCCAGCAGCTTGGGATTCGGCAGGGGTGAAAAACTGTTTTTT	-	TRBV5-6	few	TRBJ1-4
CASSSGGTAYNEQFF	TGTGCCAGCAGCTCCGGGGGGACTGCCTACAATGAGCAGTTCTTC	TRBD2	TRBV7-3	-	TRBJ2-1
CASSLDRDNEQFF	TGCGCCAGCAGCTTGGACAGGGATAATGAGCAGTTCTTC	-	TRBV5-1	-	TRBJ2-1
CASSFAGYEKLFF	TGTGCCAGCAGCTTCGCAGGGTATGAAAAACTGTTTTTT	-	TRBV11-2	-	TRBJ1-4
CASGLGLAGTGSPDTQYF	TGTGCTAGTGGTTTGGGACTAGCGGGCACCGGGTCCCCAGATACGCAGTATTTT	TRBD2	TRBV12-5	-	TRBJ2-3
CASSVAGTPANTGELFF	TGTGCCAGCAGCGTAGCGGGGACACCCGCGAACACCGGGGAGCTGTTTTTT	-	TRBV9	-	TRBJ2-2
CASILPGGSTDTQYF	TGTGCCAGCATATTACCCGGGGGGAGCACAGATACGCAGTATTTT	TRBD2	TRBV11-2	-	TRBJ2-3
CASSYGADTEAFF	TGTGCCAGCAGTTACGGGGCTGACACTGAAGCTTTCTTT	-	TRBV6-6	-	TRBJ1-1
CASSTGRDGGTDTQYF	TGTGCCAGCAGCACCGGGAGAGATGGGGGCACAGATACGCAGTATTTT	-	TRBV11-3	-	TRBJ2-3
CASSSTPGTEAFF	TGTGCCAGCAGCTCGACCCCGGGCACTGAAGCTTTCTTT	-	TRBV7-2	-	TRBJ1-1
CASSMLTGGLDIQYF	TGTGCCAGCAGCATGTTGACAGGGGGCTTAGACATTCAGTACTTC	TRBD1	TRBV7-6	once	TRBJ2-4
CATSDLSDRADTQYF	TGTGCCACCAGTGATCTATCGGACAGGGCAGATACGCAGTATTTT	TRBD1	TRBV24-1	-	TRBJ2-3
CASRGEDTQYF	TGTGCCAGCCGGGGTGAAGATACGCAGTATTTT	-	TRBV5-4	-	TRBJ2-3
CASSIDSSQETQYF	TGTGCCAGTAGTATAGATTCCTCTCAAGAGACCCAGTACTTC	-	TRBV19	-	TRBJ2-5
CASSPDPGNYGYTF	TGTGCCAGCAGCCCGGACCCAGGGAACTATGGCTACACCTTC	-	TRBV5-4	few	TRBJ1-2